This paragraph covers one T cell receptor (beta chain) sequence. Its target antigen remains unknown. One base away there is no much larger clone; base qualities are not given. This record belongs to a study of T cells in pancreatic ductal adenocarcinoma (dated by TCRdb to between 2016 and 2019). Describing the broader study: To learn about the adaptive T-cell response arising naturally, investigators profiled where tumor-infiltrating CD8+ T cells, together with suppressive cells, were located within resected pancreatic ductal adenocarcinoma, how abundant they were, and what qualities they showed.

TCR beta CDR3 regions were amplified from genomic DNA using the immunoSEQ hsTCRB kit. An Illumina HiSeq system was used for high-throughput TRB CDR3 sequencing. In the original analysis: Sequencing reads were analyzed with the immunoSEQ software, and nonproductive sequences with premature stops or frame-shifts were excluded. Repertoire clonality was computed as one minus Shannon entropy normalized by log2 of the number of unique productive sequences. Imported from immuneACCESS, the table was reduced by TCRdb to in-frame sequences with V and J called. These copies leave out some clones; in studies compared against another copy, an unresolved V gene accounts for under half, and the cause of the remainder is not known. V and J calls and clone size are given by that table; D and trimming were obtained from the DNA. This sample is represented by around 31,000 clones; over 85% of them were singletons. The top ten clones comprise roughly 2% of the sample.

From the cysteine up to the phenylalanine, the CDR3 has a length of 14 residues. The entry retains the CDR3 DNA only, 42 bases that are in frame from base 1. The CDR1 and CDR2 encoded by the germline V gene are MNHEY and SVGAGI. V is reduced by 5 bases and J by 1 base, leaving a spacing of 6 bases between them. Paper-wide results and their limitations: Since most pancreatic cancer patients present with inoperable disease, the resected cohort was skewed toward the minority of patients who had early-stage disease. Because tumors are enriched in CD45RO+ effector T cells rather than naive T cells, which biases toward lower diversity, comparisons of clonality between tumor and blood may be biased. More total productive templates and roughly 8-fold more unique clonotypes were found in blood samples than in tumor samples. T-cell clonality did not differ significantly between tumor and blood, with mean clonality roughly 0.1 in tumors and 0.055 to 0.08 in blood.

Selected pancreatic ductal adenocarcinoma patients had undergone surgery without neoadjuvant therapy. Peripheral blood was collected in heparin tubes, and PBMCs were then isolated from the blood with a histopaque density gradient and cryopreserved in roughly 10% DMSO. Using the DNeasy Blood and Tissue Kit along with Proteinase K and RNase treatment, genomic DNA was extracted from roughly seven PBMC specimens and 9 or 10 flash-frozen tumor specimens. The receptor's source is a human donor with pancreatic ductal adenocarcinoma. The V and J segments used are TRBV6-5 and TRBJ2-6; too little of a D gene remains to name it. Input material: PBMCs. The CDR3 region reads CASSRESGANVLTF. The sequenced DNA is TGTGCCAGCAGTCGAGAATCTGGGGCCAACGTCCTGACTTTC.